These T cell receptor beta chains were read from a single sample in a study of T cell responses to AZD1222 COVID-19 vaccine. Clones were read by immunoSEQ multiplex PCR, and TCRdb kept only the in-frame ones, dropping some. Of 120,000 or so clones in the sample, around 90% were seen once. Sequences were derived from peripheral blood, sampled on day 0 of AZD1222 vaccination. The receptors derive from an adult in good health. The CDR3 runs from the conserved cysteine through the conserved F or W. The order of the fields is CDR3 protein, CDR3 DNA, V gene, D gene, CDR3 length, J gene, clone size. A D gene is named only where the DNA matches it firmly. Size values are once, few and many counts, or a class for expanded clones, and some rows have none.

CASSIGTETSEQYF | TGTGCCAGTAGTATAGGGACGGAGACTAGCGAGCAGTACTTC | TRBV19 | - | 14 | TRBJ2-7 | -
CASSRDGGSYEQYF | TGTGCCAGCAGTCGGGACGGAGGATCCTACGAGCAGTACTTC | TRBV6-6 | - | 14 | TRBJ2-7 | -
CASSRGGSNQPQHF | TGCGCCAGCAGCCGTGGAGGTAGCAATCAGCCCCAGCATTTT | TRBV4-1 | - | 14 | TRBJ1-5 | -
CASSDTQETQYF | TGTGCCAGCAGTGACACGCAAGAGACCCAGTACTTC | TRBV2 | - | 12 | TRBJ2-5 | -
CASSEGKYNSPLHF | TGTGCCAGCAGTGAGGGCAAGTACAATTCACCCCTCCACTTT | TRBV28 | - | 14 | TRBJ1-6 | -
CASSYGKLSDGTPRELFF | TGTGCCAGCAGTTACGGGAAACTCAGTGATGGTACACCGCGGGAGCTGTTTTTT | TRBV6-2/TRBV6-3 | - | 18 | TRBJ2-2 | few
CASSRTTGARSGANVLTF | TGTGCCAGTAGCCGAACAACAGGGGCCCGCTCTGGGGCCAACGTCCTGACTTTC | TRBV19 | TRBD1 | 18 | TRBJ2-6 | -
CASSYSWGGTYEQYF | TGTGCCAGCAGTTACTCTTGGGGCGGTACCTACGAGCAGTACTTC | TRBV6-5 | - | 15 | TRBJ2-7 | -
CASGLGGANTGELFF | TGTGCTAGTGGTTTGGGGGGCGCGAACACCGGGGAGCTGTTTTTT | TRBV12-5 | - | 15 | TRBJ2-2 | -
CSATPKAYEQFF | TGCAGCGCGACGCCAAAGGCCTATGAGCAGTTCTTC | TRBV29-1 | - | 12 | TRBJ2-1 | -
CASSRGEIATNEKLFF | TGCGCCAGCAGCCGGGGTGAGATTGCAACTAATGAAAAACTGTTTTTT | TRBV5-1 | - | 16 | TRBJ1-4 | -
CASSLYSVTPYNEQFF | TGCGCCAGCAGCTTGTATAGCGTTACCCCCTACAATGAGCAGTTCTTC | TRBV5-1 | - | 16 | TRBJ2-1 | -
CASQLGGEQFF | TGTGCCAGCCAGTTGGGTGGTGAGCAGTTCTTC | TRBV11-3 | - | 11 | TRBJ2-1 | -
CATMNRDRDYTF | TGTGCCACTATGAACAGGGACAGGGACTACACCTTC | TRBV19 | TRBD1 | 12 | TRBJ1-2 | -
CASSAGTGRVGELFF | TGTGCCAGCAGTGCTGGGACAGGGAGGGTCGGGGAGCTGTTTTTT | TRBV25-1 | TRBD1 | 15 | TRBJ2-2 | -
CASSPLAGGRETQYF | TGTGCCAGCTCACCACTAGCGGGGGGCCGGGAGACCCAGTACTTC | TRBV18 | TRBD2 | 15 | TRBJ2-5 | -
CASRRRTGLDEKLFF | TGTGCCAGTAGACGGAGGACAGGACTTGATGAAAAACTGTTTTTT | TRBV19 | TRBD1 | 15 | TRBJ1-4 | once